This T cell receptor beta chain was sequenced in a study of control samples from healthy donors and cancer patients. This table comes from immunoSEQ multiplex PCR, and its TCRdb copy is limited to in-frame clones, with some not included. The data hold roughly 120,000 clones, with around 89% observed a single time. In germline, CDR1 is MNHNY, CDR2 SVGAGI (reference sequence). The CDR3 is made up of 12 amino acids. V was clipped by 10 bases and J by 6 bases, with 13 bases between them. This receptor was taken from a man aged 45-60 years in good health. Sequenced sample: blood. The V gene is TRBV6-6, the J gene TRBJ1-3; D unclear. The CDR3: CATTGRENTIYF. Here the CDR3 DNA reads TGTGCCACGACGGGGAGGGAAAACACCATATATTTT.